One and the same sample provided the 19 T cell receptor beta chains below, sequenced in a study of T cells after yellow fever vaccination. TCRdb analysed the 5' RACE reads with MiXCR anew, one entry per CDR3 protein. There are hundreds of thousands of distinct CDR3 sequences in the sample; 5.2% occur only once, and less than 3.5% lies in the top ten. Sample: CD4+ T cells sorted from PBMCs, taken on the day of the yellow fever booster vaccination. These TCRs come from a man younger than 35 who received the YFV17D yellow fever vaccine.

This clonotype was picked up a small number of times. The V and J genes are TRBV6-5 and TRBJ2-3; TRBD2 is a possible D gene (5 bases). The V end lost 2 bases, the J end lost 0 bases, and 9 bases lay between the germline ends. CDR1 MNHEY and CDR2 SVGAGI come from the germline V gene. The CDR3 totals 15 residues. CDR3 nucleotide sequence: TGTGCCAGCAGTTACACTAGGACTAGCACAGATACGCAGTATTTT. Translation: CASSYTRTSTDTQYF.

The sample holds a few counts of this clonotype. The chain recombines TRBV3-1 with TRBJ2-1, with D perhaps matching TRBD1 or TRBD2 (5 bases each). Germline V gene lookup returns CDR1 LGHDT and CDR2 YNNKEL (reference sequence). Trimming stripped 2 bases from V and 1 base from J, with 12 bases between. CDR3 size: 16 residues. CDR3 region: CASSQSAGGSYNEQFF. The CDR3 DNA is TGTGCCAGCAGCCAATCTGCTGGGGGTTCCTACAATGAGCAGTTCTTC.

This clonotype was picked up many times. The V and J genes are TRBV7-8 and TRBJ2-5; D is uncertain. The CDR3 sequence is 15 residues long. Germline-derived CDR1 and CDR2 are SGHVS and FQNEAQ. V lost 1 base, J lost 4 bases, and 13 bases lay in between. The CDR3: CASSLVYHKGETQYF. CDR3 bases: TGTGCCAGCAGCTTAGTGTATCACAAAGGAGAGACCCAGTACTTC. The complete variable domain, with remaining parts taken from reference TRBV7-8 and TRBJ2-5, reads GAGVSQSPRYKVAKRGQDVALRCDPISGHVSLFWYQQALGQGPEFLTYFQNEAQLDKSGLPSDRFFAERPEGSVSTLKIQRTQQEDSAVYLCASSLVYHKGETQYFGPGTRLLVL.

CDR3 amino acids: CASSEGQGWEKLFF. CDR3 in DNA: TGTGCCAGCAGTGAGGGACAGGGTTGGGAAAAACTGTTTTTT. The chain links TRBV6-1 to TRBJ1-4; 9 bases fit TRBD1. V lost 3 bases, J lost 8 bases, and 4 bases stayed unmatched. The CDR3 runs to 14 residues. Germline V lookup: CDR1 MNHNS, CDR2 SASEGT.

Many counts were recorded for this clonotype. This chain joins TRBV20-1 and TRBJ2-3; D remains unclear. Trimming took off 1 base at V and 4 bases at J, with 15 bases between the two ends. Per germline, CDR1 DFQATT and CDR2 SNEGSKA (reference sequence). The CDR3 loop spans 15 amino acids. The CDR3 DNA reads as TGCAGTGCTAGAGTGGGTAGCTGGAGCTCAGATACGCAGTATTTT. Its translation: CSARVGSWSSDTQYF.

V gene TRBV6-5 combines with J gene TRBJ2-1; D possibly uses TRBD1 or TRBD2 (5 bases each). Germline lookup yields CDR1 MNHEY and CDR2 SVGAGI. This CDR3 is 15 amino acids long. V was trimmed by 2 bases and J by 8 bases, leaving 16 bases between them. The CDR3: CASSYAGSRDHEQFF. As DNA, the CDR3 is TGTGCCAGCAGTTACGCGGGTTCGAGGGACCATGAGCAGTTCTTC.

This clonotype occurred a few times. The chain links TRBV3-1 to TRBJ1-5; the D is unclear. Per germline, CDR1 LGHDT and CDR2 YNNKEL (reference sequence). The CDR3 is 13 residues long. Trimming took 6 bases from V and 1 from J, leaving 7 bases between them. CDR3 loop: CASSWGSNQPQHF. The CDR3 nucleotides read TGTGCCAGCAGTTGGGGAAGCAATCAGCCCCAGCATTTT.

The sample holds many counts of this clonotype. This rearrangement joins TRBV10-3 to TRBJ1-1, with no clear D. The CDR3 runs 13 residues. V shed 4 bases and J shed 0 bases, with 6 bases lying between them. Looked up from germline, CDR1 is ENHRY and CDR2 is SYGVKD. DNA of the CDR3: TGTGCCATCAGTGTTGAGCTGAACACTGAAGCTTTCTTT. Encoded protein: CAISVELNTEAFF.

The V call is TRBV2, the J call TRBJ2-2, with a possible D match to TRBD2 (7 bases). The germline gives CDR1 SNHLY, CDR2 FYNNEI. There are 14 residues in the CDR3. The DNA of the CDR3 is TGTGTCAGAGGGGGGGCCACGAACACCGGGGAGCTGTTTTTT. This sequence encodes CVRGGATNTGELFF. Looking up the rest from reference TRBV2 and TRBJ2-2 gives the full variable domain: EPEVTQTPSHQVTQMGQEVILRCVPISNHLYFYWYRQILGQKVEFLVSFYNNEISEKSEIFDDQFSVERPDGSNFTLKIRSTKLEDSAMYFCVRGGATNTGELFFGEGSRLTVL.

This clonotype was observed at least ten times. The chain recombines TRBV18 with TRBJ1-1; 9 nucleotides line up with TRBD1. The germline V gene has CDR1 KGHSH and CDR2 LQKENI. This CDR3 contains 14 residues. Germline trimming cut 8 bases from V and 10 bases from J; bases unmatched to any gene: 14. CDR3 in amino acids: CASAYSGQGLLAFF. The CDR3 nucleotides are TGTGCCAGCGCCTACTCGGGACAGGGTCTTCTAGCTTTCTTT.

This clonotype was observed many times. V usage is TRBV5-4 and J usage is TRBJ2-3, with unresolved D. Trimming left V 0 bases short and J 0 bases short, with 11 bases between. CDR3 length: 16 residues. CDR1 SGHNT and CDR2 YYREEE come from the germline V gene (reference sequence). The CDR3 region has the DNA TGTGCCAGCAGCTTGGGAAGCGCTACTAGCACAGATACGCAGTATTTT. This gives the protein CASSLGSATSTDTQYF.

This clonotype was picked up a small number of times. The chain has TRBV5-1 and TRBJ2-5; no firm D call. CDR1 is SGHRS, CDR2 YFSETQ, per germline. This CDR3 is 14 amino acids long. The V gene lost 5 bases and the J gene lost 3 bases, with 14 bases spanning the gap. The CDR3 nucleotides are TGCGCCAGCAGTGAAGTCAACGCGGAAGAGACCCAGTACTTC. Translated: CASSEVNAEETQYF.

This clonotype came up many times. The DNA for the CDR3 is TGCGCCAGCAGCACCCAGACCTCCACAGATACGCAGTATTTT. This codes for CASSTQTSTDTQYF. This chain links TRBV5-1 with TRBJ2-3; D gene ambiguous. Looked up from germline, CDR1 is SGHRS and CDR2 is YFSETQ. The ends were cut back, 4 bases at V and 2 bases at J, with 11 bases in the middle. This CDR3 contains 14 residues.

The gene calls are TRBV12-3 or TRBV12-4 and TRBJ1-2; D is perhaps TRBD1 (6 bases). This CDR3 has 12 residues. The V gene lost 6 bases and the J gene lost 6 bases, with 11 bases spanning the gap. The CDR3 region is CASSQRGHGYTF. In DNA form, the CDR3 reads TGTGCCAGCAGCCAACGGGGGCATGGCTACACCTTC.

V and J are TRBV2 and TRBJ1-5; the D is unclear. In germline, CDR1 is SNHLY, CDR2 FYNNEI. This CDR3 has 14 amino acids. V was cut by 3 bases and J by 2 bases, with 8 bases left in between. The DNA of the CDR3 is TGTGCCAGCAGTGACCGGGAGCGCAATCAGCCCCAGCATTTT. Translated, it gives CASSDRERNQPQHF.

The chain joins TRBV7-2 to TRBJ2-5; 8 bases align to TRBD1. The J segment lost 4 bases and the V segment lost 4 bases, leaving 5 bases of the junction unmatched. Per germline, CDR1 SGHTA and CDR2 FQGNSA. CDR3 length equals 14 residues. Here the CDR3 DNA reads TGTGCCAGCAGCTACGGACAGGGAGGAGAGACCCAGTACTTC. It translates to CASSYGQGGETQYF.

There are many counts of this clonotype. CDR3 loop: CSATLFGGAAYEQYF. In nucleotides, the CDR3 is TGCAGTGCTACCCTTTTCGGGGGGGCCGCCTACGAGCAGTACTTC. The chain recombines TRBV20-1 with TRBJ2-7, with TRBD2 matching 8 bases. CDR1 is DFQATT, CDR2 SNEGSKA, per germline (reference sequence). The V and J ends lost 4 bases and 2 bases, in that order; junction bases with no gene match: 10. The CDR3 runs 15 residues.

This clonotype was seen many times. The CDR3 spells CASSHRRLGGYTF. CDR3 DNA sequence: TGTGCCAGCAGTCACCGGCGGTTGGGAGGCTACACCTTC. The rearrangement links TRBV12-3 or TRBV12-4 to TRBJ1-2; no clear D gene. Trimming removed 5 bases from V and 8 bases from J, with 15 bases in between. The CDR3 sequence is 13 residues long.

This clonotype turned up a few times. V and J are TRBV7-3 and TRBJ2-3; 10 bases map to TRBD1. Germline CDR1 reads SGHTA; CDR2 reads FQGTGA. After removal of 2 bases from V and 6 bases from J, the junction contained 8 bases not matched to a gene. The CDR3 has 16 amino acids. The CDR3: CASSLSGQGTSDTQYF. The CDR3 DNA reads as TGTGCCAGCAGCTTATCGGGACAGGGGACCTCCGATACGCAGTATTTT.